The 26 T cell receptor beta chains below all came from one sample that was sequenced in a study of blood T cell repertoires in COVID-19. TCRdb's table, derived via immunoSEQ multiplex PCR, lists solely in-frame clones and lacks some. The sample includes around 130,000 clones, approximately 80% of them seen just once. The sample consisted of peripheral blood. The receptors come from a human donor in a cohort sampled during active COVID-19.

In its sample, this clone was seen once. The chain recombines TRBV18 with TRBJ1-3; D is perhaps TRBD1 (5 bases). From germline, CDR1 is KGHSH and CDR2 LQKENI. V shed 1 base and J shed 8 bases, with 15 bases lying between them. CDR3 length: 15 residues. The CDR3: CASSPRAGRSDTIYF. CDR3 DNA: TGTGCCAGCTCACCACGGGCAGGGAGGAGCGACACCATATATTTT.

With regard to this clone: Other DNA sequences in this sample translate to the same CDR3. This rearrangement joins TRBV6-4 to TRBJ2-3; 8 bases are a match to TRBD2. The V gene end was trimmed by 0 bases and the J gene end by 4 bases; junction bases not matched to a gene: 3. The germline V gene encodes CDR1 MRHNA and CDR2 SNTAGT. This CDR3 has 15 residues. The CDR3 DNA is TGTGCCAGCAGTGACTCGCCGGGGGGGGCAGATACGCAGTATTTT. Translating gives CASSDSPGGADTQYF.

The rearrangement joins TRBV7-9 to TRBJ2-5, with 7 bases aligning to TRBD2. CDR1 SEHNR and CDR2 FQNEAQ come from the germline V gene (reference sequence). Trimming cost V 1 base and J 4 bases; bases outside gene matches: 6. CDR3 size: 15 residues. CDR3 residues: CASSLGGGGGETQYF. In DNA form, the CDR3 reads TGTGCCAGCAGCTTAGGCGGCGGGGGAGGAGAGACCCAGTACTTC.

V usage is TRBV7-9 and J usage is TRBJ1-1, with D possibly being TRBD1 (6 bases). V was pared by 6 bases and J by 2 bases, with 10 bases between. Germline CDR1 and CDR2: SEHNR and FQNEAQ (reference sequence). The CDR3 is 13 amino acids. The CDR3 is CASSRQDNTEAFF. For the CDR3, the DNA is TGTGCCAGCAGTCGACAGGATAACACTGAAGCTTTCTTT.

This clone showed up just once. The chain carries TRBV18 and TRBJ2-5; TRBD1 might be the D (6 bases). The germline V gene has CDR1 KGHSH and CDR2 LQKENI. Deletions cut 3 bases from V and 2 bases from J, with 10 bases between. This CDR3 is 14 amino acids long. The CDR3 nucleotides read TGTGCCAGCTCACCGCGCAGGGGACAAGAGACCCAGTACTTC. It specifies CASSPRRGQETQYF. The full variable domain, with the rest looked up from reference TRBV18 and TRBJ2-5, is NAGVMQNPRHLVRRRGQEARLRCSPMKGHSHVYWYRQLPEEGLKFMVYLQKENIIDESGMPKERFSAEFPKEGPSILRIQQVVRGDSAAYFCASSPRRGQETQYFGPGTRLLVL.

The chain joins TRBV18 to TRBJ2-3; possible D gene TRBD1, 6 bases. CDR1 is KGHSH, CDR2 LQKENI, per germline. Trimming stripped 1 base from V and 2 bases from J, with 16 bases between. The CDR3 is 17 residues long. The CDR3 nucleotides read TGTGCCAGCTCACCACTCTCTTCCGACAGGCTCACAGATACGCAGTATTTT. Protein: CASSPLSSDRLTDTQYF.

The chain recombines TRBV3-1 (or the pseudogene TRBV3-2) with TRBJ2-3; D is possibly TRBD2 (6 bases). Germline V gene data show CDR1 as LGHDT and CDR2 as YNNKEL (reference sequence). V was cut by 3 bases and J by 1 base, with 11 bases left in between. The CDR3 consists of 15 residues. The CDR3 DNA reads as TGTGCCAGCAGCCAGCCGGGACTTCGCACAGATACGCAGTATTTT. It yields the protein CASSQPGLRTDTQYF.

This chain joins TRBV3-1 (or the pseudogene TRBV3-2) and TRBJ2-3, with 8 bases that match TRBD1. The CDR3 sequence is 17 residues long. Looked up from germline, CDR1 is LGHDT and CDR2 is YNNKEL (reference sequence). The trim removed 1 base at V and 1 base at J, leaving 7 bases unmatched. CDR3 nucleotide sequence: TGTGCCAGCAGCCAAGCCACCGGACAGGGCCGCACAGATACGCAGTATTTT. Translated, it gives CASSQATGQGRTDTQYF.

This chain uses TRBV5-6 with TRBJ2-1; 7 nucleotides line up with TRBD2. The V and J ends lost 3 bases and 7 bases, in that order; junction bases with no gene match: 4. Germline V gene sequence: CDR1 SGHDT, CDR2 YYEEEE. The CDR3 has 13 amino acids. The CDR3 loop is CASSSPLANEQFF. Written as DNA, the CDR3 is TGTGCCAGCAGCTCCCCACTAGCGAATGAGCAGTTCTTC.

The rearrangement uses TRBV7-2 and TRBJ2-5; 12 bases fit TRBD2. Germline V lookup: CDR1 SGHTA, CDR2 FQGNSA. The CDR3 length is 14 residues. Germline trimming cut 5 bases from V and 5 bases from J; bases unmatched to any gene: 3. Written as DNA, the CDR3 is TGTGCCAGCAGCACTAGCGGGGGGAAGGAGACCCAGTACTTC. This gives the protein CASSTSGGKETQYF.

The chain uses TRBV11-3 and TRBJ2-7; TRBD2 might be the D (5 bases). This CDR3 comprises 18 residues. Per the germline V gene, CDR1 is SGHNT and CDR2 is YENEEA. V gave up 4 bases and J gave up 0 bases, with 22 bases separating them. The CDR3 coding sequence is TGTGCCAGCAGCTCTGGCGGGCCGCTTACGATGAGCTCCTACGAGCAGTACTTC. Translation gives CASSSGGPLTMSSYEQYF.

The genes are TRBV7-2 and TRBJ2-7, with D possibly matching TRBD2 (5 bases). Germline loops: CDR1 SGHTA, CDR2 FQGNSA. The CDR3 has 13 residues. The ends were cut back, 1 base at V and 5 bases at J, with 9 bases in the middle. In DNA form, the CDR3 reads TGTGCCAGCAGCTTAGGGTGGCGGGACGAGCAGTACTTC. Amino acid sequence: CASSLGWRDEQYF.

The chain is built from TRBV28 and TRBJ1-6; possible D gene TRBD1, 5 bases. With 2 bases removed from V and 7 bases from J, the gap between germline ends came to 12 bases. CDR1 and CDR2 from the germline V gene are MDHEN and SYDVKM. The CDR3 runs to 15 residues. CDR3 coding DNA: TGTGCCAGCAGTTTAAACAGAAGGGGAAATTCACCCCTCCACTTT. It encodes CASSLNRRGNSPLHF.

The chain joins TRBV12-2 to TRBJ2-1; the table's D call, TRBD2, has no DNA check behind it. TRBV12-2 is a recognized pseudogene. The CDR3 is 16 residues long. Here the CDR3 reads CASRLVGLAGLNEQFF. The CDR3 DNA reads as TGTGCAAGTCGCTTAGTCGGGCTAGCGGGGCTCAATGAGCAGTTCTTC.

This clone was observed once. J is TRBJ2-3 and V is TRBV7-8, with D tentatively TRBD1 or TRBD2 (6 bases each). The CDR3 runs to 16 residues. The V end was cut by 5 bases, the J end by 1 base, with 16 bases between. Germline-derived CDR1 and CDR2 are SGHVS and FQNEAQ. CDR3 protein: CASSRGQLSRTDTQYF. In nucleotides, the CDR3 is TGTGCCAGCAGCCGGGGGCAGCTCTCCCGCACAGATACGCAGTATTTT.

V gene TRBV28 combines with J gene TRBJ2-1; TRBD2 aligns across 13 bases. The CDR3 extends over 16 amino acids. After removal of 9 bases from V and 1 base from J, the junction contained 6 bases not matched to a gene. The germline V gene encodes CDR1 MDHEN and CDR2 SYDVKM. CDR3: CASRTSGGLSYNEQFF. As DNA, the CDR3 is TGTGCCAGTCGGACTAGCGGGGGCCTATCCTACAATGAGCAGTTCTTC.

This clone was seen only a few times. CDR3: CASSGRDTGSYEQYF. In DNA, the CDR3 is TGTGCCAGTTCCGGAAGGGACACCGGTTCCTACGAGCAGTACTTC. The chain couples TRBV19 to TRBJ2-7; perhaps TRBD1 as D (6 bases). The CDR3 runs 15 residues. Trimming removed 8 bases from V and 1 base from J, with 18 bases in between. The germline CDR1 and CDR2 sequences are LNHDA and SQIVND (reference sequence). Full variable domain (outside the CDR3, taken from reference TRBV19 and TRBJ2-7): DGGITQSPKYLFRKEGQNVTLSCEQNLNHDAMYWYRQDPGQGLRLIYYSQIVNDFQKGDIAEGYSVSREKKESFPLTVTSAQKNPTAFYLCASSGRDTGSYEQYFGPGTRLTVT.

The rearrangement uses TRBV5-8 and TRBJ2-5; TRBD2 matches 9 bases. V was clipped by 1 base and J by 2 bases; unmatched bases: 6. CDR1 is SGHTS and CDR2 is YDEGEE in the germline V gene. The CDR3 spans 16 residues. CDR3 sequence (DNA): TGTGCCAGCAGCTTGCCGAGCGGGGGGCTTCAAGAGACCCAGTACTTC. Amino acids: CASSLPSGGLQETQYF.

CDR3 in DNA: TGTGCCAGCAGCGTATCCGGGAATAATTCACCCCTCCACTTT. It specifies CASSVSGNNSPLHF. The chain couples TRBV9 to TRBJ1-6, with D unclear. Between the trimmed V and J ends, which lost 1 base and 5 bases, there was a span of 7 bases. From germline, CDR1 is SGDLS and CDR2 YYNGEE. This CDR3 contains 14 residues.

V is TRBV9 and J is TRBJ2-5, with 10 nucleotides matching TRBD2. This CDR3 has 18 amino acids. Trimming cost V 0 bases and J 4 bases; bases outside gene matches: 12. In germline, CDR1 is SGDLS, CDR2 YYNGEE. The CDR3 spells CASSVDTTAGGPRETQYF. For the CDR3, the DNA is TGTGCCAGCAGCGTAGACACAACAGCGGGGGGGCCCAGAGAGACCCAGTACTTC.

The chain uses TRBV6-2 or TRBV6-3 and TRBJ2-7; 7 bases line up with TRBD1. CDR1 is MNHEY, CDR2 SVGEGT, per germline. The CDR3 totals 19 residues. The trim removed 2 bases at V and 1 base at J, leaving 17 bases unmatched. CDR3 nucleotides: TGTGCCAGCAGTTACATCTACCCCCCCATCGACAGGGCTTCCTACGAGCAGTACTTC. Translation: CASSYIYPPIDRASYEQYF.

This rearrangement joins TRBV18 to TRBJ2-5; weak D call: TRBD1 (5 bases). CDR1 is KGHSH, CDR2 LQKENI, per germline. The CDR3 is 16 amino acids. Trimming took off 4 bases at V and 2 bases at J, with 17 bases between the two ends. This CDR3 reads CASSQRGTAIQETQYF. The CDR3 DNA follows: TGTGCCAGCTCACAAAGGGGTACAGCGATACAAGAGACCCAGTACTTC.

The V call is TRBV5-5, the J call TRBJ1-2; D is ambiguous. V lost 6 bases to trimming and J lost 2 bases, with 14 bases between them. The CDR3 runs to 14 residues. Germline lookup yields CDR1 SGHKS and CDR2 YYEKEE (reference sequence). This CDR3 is CASTRGGSNYGYTF. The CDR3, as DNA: TGTGCCAGCACACGAGGAGGGTCCAACTATGGCTACACCTTC.

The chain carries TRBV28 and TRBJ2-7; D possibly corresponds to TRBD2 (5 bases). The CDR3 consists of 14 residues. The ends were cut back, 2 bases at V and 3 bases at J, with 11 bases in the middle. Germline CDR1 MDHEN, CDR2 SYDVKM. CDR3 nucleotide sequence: TGTGCCAGCAGTTTAGAGGGATTGGGCTACGAGCAGTACTTC. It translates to CASSLEGLGYEQYF. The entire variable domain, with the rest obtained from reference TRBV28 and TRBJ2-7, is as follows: DVKVTQSSRYLVKRTGEKVFLECVQDMDHENMFWYRQDPGLGLRLIYFSYDVKMKEKGDIPEGYSVSREKKERFSLILESASTNQTSMYLCASSLEGLGYEQYFGPGTRLTVT.

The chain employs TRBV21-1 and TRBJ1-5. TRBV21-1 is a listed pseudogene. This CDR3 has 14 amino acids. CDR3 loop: CASKGTVSGGPQHF. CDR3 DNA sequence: TGTGCCAGCAAAGGGACGGTGTCCGGGGGGCCCCAGCATTTT.

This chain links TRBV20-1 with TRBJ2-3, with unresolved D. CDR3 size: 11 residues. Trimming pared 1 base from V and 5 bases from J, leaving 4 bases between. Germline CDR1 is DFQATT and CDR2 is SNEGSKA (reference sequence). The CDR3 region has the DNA TGCAGTGCTAGAGCTCGAGATACGCAGTATTTT. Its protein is CSARARDTQYF.